This TCR beta chain appears in the sequencing data of a study of patients and donors after allogeneic stem cell transplantation. This CDR3 has 15 residues. CDR1 and CDR2 (germline): KGHSY, FQNENV. V lost 4 bases and J lost 1, with 13 bases in between. One entry per CDR3 protein results from TCRdb running MiXCR on the RT-PCR reads. The table includes more than 850,000 distinct CDR3 sequences, about a sixth detected once. The sequence came from a human donor who was either an allogeneic HSCT recipient or a stem cell or donor lymphocyte infusion donor (not recorded which). It is not recorded whose cells these are; they may come from a transplant donor. Input material: blood, either unsorted or a sorted T cell fraction (not recorded which). The chain employs TRBV16 and TRBJ1-1, with D unresolved. The CDR3 reads CASSPYGQKNTEAFF. The CDR3, as DNA: TGTGCCAGCAGCCCCTATGGCCAGAAGAACACTGAAGCTTTCTTT. Looking up the rest from reference TRBV16 and TRBJ1-1 gives the full variable domain: GEEVAQTPKHLVRGEGQKAKLYCAPIKGHSYVFWYQQVLKNEFKFLISFQNENVFDETGMPKERFSAKCLPNSPCSLEIQATKLEDSAVYFCASSPYGQKNTEAFFGQGTRLTVV.